The 14 T cell receptor beta chains listed next were all sequenced from one sample in a study of response to subunit inactivated influenza vaccine. TCRdb reprocessed the RT-PCR reads with MiXCR, giving one entry per CDR3 protein. The sample has approximately 530,000 distinct CDR3 sequences, 10% to 15% seen once. Specimen: PBMCs from blood, collected 45 days after vaccination. These receptor sequences come from a middle-aged man who received an inactivated influenza vaccine.

This clonotype appeared a few times. The V and J genes are TRBV29-1 and TRBJ2-2; 7 bases match TRBD2. In germline, CDR1 is SQVTM, CDR2 ANQGSEA. V was clipped by 5 bases and J by 1 base; unmatched bases: 4. CDR3 length: 14 amino acids. CDR3 amino acids: CSVIGRQNTGELFF. The CDR3 DNA is TGCAGCGTTATCGGGAGGCAGAACACCGGGGAGCTGTTTTTT.

This clonotype was picked up many times. The J gene is TRBJ2-7, the V gene TRBV12-3 or TRBV12-4; D perhaps matches TRBD1 (5 bases). The CDR3 is 12 amino acids. V was shortened by 5 bases and J by 4 bases, with 9 bases between the two germline ends. Here the CDR3 reads CASSPGMYEQYF. DNA of the CDR3: TGTGCCAGCAGTCCAGGGATGTACGAGCAGTACTTC.

This clonotype was found a few times. The V call is TRBV6-2 or TRBV6-3, the J call TRBJ2-5; TRBD2 matches 8 bases. This CDR3 is built from 13 residues. CDR1 and CDR2 from the germline V gene are MNHEY and SVGEGT. Trimming removed 6 bases from V and 4 bases from J; junction bases left unmatched: 4. The CDR3: CASRYREGETQYF. CDR3 DNA: TGTGCCAGCAGATACCGGGAGGGAGAGACCCAGTACTTC.

The CDR3 reads CASSDHRSTDTQYF. In DNA form, the CDR3 reads TGTGCCAGCAGTGATCACAGGAGCACAGATACGCAGTATTTT. The chain couples TRBV25-1 to TRBJ2-3, with D perhaps TRBD1 (5 bases). Trimming took 3 bases from V and 0 from J, leaving 7 bases between them. The CDR3 covers 14 residues. Germline assignment: CDR1 MGHDK and CDR2 SYGVNS.

This clonotype was detected only a few times. The chain couples TRBV20-1 to TRBJ2-1, with D perhaps assigned TRBD1 or TRBD2 (6 bases each). Germline assignment: CDR1 DFQATT and CDR2 SNEGSKA (reference sequence). V was cut by 0 bases and J by 4 bases, with 16 bases left in between. CDR3 size: 16 residues. For the CDR3, the DNA is TGCAGTGCTAGAGATTTTCCGGGGGCGCATTACAATGAGCAGTTCTTC. Translated: CSARDFPGAHYNEQFF.

The chain couples TRBV9 to TRBJ2-2; D remains unclear. Germline lookup yields CDR1 SGDLS and CDR2 YYNGEE. V lost 0 bases and J 7 bases, leaving 4 bases between the germline ends. This CDR3 spans 12 amino acids. CDR3 coding DNA: TGTGCCAGCAGCGTAGGATTCGGGGAGCTGTTTTTT. Its protein product is CASSVGFGELFF.

The table lists this clonotype with many counts. The chain is built from TRBV6-5 and TRBJ1-5; D gene uncertain. This CDR3 is built from 13 residues. Between the trimmed V and J ends, which lost 4 bases and 4 bases, there was a span of 8 bases. Germline lookup yields CDR1 MNHEY and CDR2 SVGAGI. The CDR3 nucleotides are TGTGCCAGCAGTTCGTCCCCAAATCAGCCCCAGCATTTT. Protein sequence: CASSSSPNQPQHF.

In its sample, this clonotype was seen many times. The gene calls are TRBV4-2 and TRBJ2-1; 8 bases line up with TRBD2. V shed 6 bases, J shed 6 bases, and the junction held 7 bases outside the gene matches. Germline V gene lookup returns CDR1 LGHNA and CDR2 YNFKEQ. The CDR3 has 14 residues. CDR3 DNA sequence: TGTGCCAGCAGGGAAGGACTAGCTGGCAATGAGCAGTTCTTC. It is translated as CASREGLAGNEQFF.

Only one count was recorded for this clonotype. This could be a read error, since a much larger clone is one nucleotide away. The rearrangement joins TRBV20-1 to TRBJ2-1; D could derive from TRBD1 or TRBD2 (5 bases each). The germline gives CDR1 DFQATT, CDR2 SNEGSKA (reference sequence). The CDR3 runs 18 residues. The CDR3 spells CCARGDRVAASSYNEQFF. DNA for the CDR3: TGCTGTGCTAGAGGGGACCGGGTGGCGGCGAGCTCCTACAATGAGCAGTTCTTC.

V and J are TRBV27 and TRBJ1-5; D not resolved. The length of the CDR3 is 14 residues. Germline V lookup: CDR1 MNHEY, CDR2 SMNVEV (reference sequence). V was trimmed by 7 bases and J by 4 bases, leaving 14 bases between them. The CDR3 DNA follows: TGTGCCAGCATGGTCGAGGAGAGGAATCAGCCCCAGCATTTT. Its translation: CASMVEERNQPQHF.

With regard to this clonotype: At one end, the junction sequence differs from germline, possibly due to a read error. The chain carries TRBV10-3 and TRBJ1-1; 10 nucleotides match TRBD1. Germline loops: CDR1 ENHRY, CDR2 SYGVKD. The CDR3 loop spans 15 amino acids. CDR3 region: CAVSERTGGNTEAFF. DNA for the CDR3: TGTGCCGTCAGTGAGAGGACAGGGGGGAACACTGAAGCTTTCTTT.

The chain recombines TRBV10-3 with TRBJ2-5, with D perhaps assigned TRBD1 or TRBD2 (5 bases each). Trimming pared 3 bases from V and 5 bases from J, leaving 16 bases between. This CDR3 is 15 amino acids long. Germline CDR1 reads ENHRY; CDR2 reads SYGVKD. The CDR3 region is CAISDEGRGRETQYF. CDR3 sequence (DNA): TGTGCCATCAGTGACGAGGGACGGGGCCGGGAGACCCAGTACTTC.

This clonotype was counted a few times. This sequence joins TRBV5-5 and TRBJ2-5, with 14 bases fitting TRBD2. Germline V gives CDR1 SGHKS, CDR2 YYEKEE (reference sequence). This CDR3 region has 17 residues. Losses at the gene ends were 0 bases for V and 1 base for J; bases not matched to a gene: 2. Here the CDR3 reads CASSLGTSGGFQETQYF. Here the CDR3 DNA reads TGTGCCAGCAGCTTGGGGACTAGCGGGGGGTTCCAAGAGACCCAGTACTTC.

The rearrangement links TRBV7-2 to TRBJ2-7, with D tentatively TRBD1 (6 bases). The CDR3 is made up of 15 amino acids. V lost 5 bases to trimming and J lost 5 bases, with 19 bases between them. Looked up from germline, CDR1 is SGHTA and CDR2 is FQGNSA. The CDR3 spells CASSDNRLGQHEQYF. The CDR3 DNA reads TGTGCCAGCAGCGACAATCGGCTGGGACAACACGAGCAGTACTTC.